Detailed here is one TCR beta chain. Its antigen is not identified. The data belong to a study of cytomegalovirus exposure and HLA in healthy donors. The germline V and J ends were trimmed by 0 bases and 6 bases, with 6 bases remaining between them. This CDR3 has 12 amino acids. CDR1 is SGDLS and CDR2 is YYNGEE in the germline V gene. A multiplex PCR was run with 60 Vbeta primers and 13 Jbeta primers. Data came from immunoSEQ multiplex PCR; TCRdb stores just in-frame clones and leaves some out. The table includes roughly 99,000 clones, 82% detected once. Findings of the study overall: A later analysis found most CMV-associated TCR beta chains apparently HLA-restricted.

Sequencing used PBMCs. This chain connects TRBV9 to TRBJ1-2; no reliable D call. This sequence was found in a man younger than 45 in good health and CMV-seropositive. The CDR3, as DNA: TGTGCCAGCAGCGTAGATGGGCATGGCTACACCTTC. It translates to CASSVDGHGYTF.